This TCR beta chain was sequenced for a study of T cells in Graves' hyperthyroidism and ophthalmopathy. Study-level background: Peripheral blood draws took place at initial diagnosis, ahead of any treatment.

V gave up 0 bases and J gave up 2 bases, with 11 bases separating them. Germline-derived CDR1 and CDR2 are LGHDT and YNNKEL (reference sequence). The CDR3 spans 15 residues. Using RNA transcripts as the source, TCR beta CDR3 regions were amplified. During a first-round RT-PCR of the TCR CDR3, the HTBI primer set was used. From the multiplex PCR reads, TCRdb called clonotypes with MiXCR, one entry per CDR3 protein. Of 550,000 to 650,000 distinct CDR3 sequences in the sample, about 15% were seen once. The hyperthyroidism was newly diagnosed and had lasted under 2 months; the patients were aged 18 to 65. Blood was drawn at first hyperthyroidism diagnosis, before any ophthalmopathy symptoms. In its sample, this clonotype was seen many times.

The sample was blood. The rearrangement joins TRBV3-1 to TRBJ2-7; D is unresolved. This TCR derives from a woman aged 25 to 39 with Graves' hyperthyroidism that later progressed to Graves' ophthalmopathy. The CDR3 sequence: CASSQEFSTPYEQYF. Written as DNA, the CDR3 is TGTGCCAGCAGCCAAGAATTTAGCACACCCTACGAGCAGTACTTC.